This TCR beta chain is from a study of yellow fever vaccine responses in identical twins. Of note for this clonotype: Its antigen remains unidentified.

Regarding the study as a whole: On the reported evidence, twins' vaccine T cell responses seemed partly convergent and partly personalized.

V was cut by 0 bases and J by 5 bases, with 11 bases left in between. Germline loops: CDR1 SGHVS, CDR2 FNYEAQ. The CDR3 runs to 15 residues. TCRdb re-called the RT-PCR reads with MiXCR, one entry per CDR3 protein. This sample has some 35,000 distinct CDR3 sequences, with about 63% found just once. The specimen comprised T cells from blood (PBMCs), unsorted or a sorted subset (not recorded which), sampled before or after yellow fever vaccination (not recorded which). The TCR comes from a young woman who received the yellow fever vaccine. The gene calls are TRBV7-6 and TRBJ2-1, with unresolved D. The CDR3 is CASSLAPGSNNEQFF. CDR3 nucleotides: TGTGCCAGCAGCTTAGCCCCGGGCTCGAACAATGAGCAGTTCTTC.